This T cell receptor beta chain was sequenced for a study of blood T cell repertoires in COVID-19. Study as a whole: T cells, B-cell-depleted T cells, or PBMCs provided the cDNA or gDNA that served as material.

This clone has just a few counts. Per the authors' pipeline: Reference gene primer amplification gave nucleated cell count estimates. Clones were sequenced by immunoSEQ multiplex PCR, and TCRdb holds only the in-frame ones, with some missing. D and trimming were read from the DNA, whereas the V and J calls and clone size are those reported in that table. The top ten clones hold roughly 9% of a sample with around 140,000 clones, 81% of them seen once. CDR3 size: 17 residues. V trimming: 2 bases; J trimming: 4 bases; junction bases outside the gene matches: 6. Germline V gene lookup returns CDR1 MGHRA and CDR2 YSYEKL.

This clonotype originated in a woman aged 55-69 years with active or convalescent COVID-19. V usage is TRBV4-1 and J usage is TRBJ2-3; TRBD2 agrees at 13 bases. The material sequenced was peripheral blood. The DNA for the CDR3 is TGCGCCAGCAGCCAACCAAGACTAGCGGGAGGATCAGATACGCAGTATTTT. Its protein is CASSQPRLAGGSDTQYF.